The rows below give T cell receptor beta chains drawn from one sample of a study of T-cell memory formation after mild COVID-19. TCRdb passed the 5' RACE reads through MiXCR, listing each CDR3 protein once. The data hold some 300,000 distinct CDR3 sequences, with around a fifth observed a single time. The specimen sequenced was PBMCs or a T cell subset sorted from them (not recorded which). All receptors derive from a man between 18 and 29 years old who had mild COVID-19 (a few samples of this study predate the infection). Cell type and time point are not known. Both conserved end residues are part of each CDR3. A D gene is named only where the DNA matches it firmly. Size is omitted from some rows. Given values are once, few, many or a class for expanded clones.

j_call v_call d_call clone_size cdr3_nt cdr3_aa
TRBJ2-1 TRBV10-3 . . TGTGCCATCAGTGAAAGATCCTACAATGAGCAGTTCTTC CAISERSYNEQFF
TRBJ1-6 TRBV20-1 . . TGCAGTGCCCGAGGGCAGGAAAGTTCACCCCTCCACTTT CSARGQESSPLHF
TRBJ1-1 TRBV18 TRBD1 few TGTGCCAGCTCACCAGATCCGGACAGGGAAGCTTTCTTT CASSPDPDREAFF
TRBJ2-3 TRBV6-1 . many TGTGCCAGCGGGGGGCTAGGCGCAGATACGCAGTATTTT CASGGLGADTQYF
TRBJ1-6 TRBV5-1 . few TGCGCCAGCAGGCTGGACAGTCCTAATTCACCCCTCCACTTT CASRLDSPNSPLHF
TRBJ2-2 TRBV5-1 . few TGCGCCAGCAGCTTGGATGGGGTCGGCACCGGGGAGCTGTTTTTT CASSLDGVGTGELFF
TRBJ1-1 TRBV29-1 TRBD1 few TGCAGCGTTGTACAGTACAGGGGTTCCACTGAAGCTTTCTTT CSVVQYRGSTEAFF
TRBJ2-3 TRBV4-1 . . TGCGCCAGCAGCCCTCGATGGGGGCCCACCAGCACAGATACGCAGTATTTT CASSPRWGPTSTDTQYF
TRBJ1-2 TRBV7-2 . . TGTGCCAGCAGCTTACCCTTAGGGACCGGCCAGGGCTACACCTTC CASSLPLGTGQGYTF
TRBJ2-1 TRBV7-3 TRBD2 few TGTGCCAGCAGCTCGACTAGCGGATCATCCTACAATGAGCAGTTCTTC CASSSTSGSSYNEQFF
TRBJ1-6 TRBV2 TRBD1 few TGTGCCAGCAGTGCCCCCGGACAGGCCCGGAATAATTCACCCCTCCACTTT CASSAPGQARNNSPLHF
TRBJ1-2 TRBV5-1 . . TGCGCCAGCAGCTTGTATAATCGGGACTTCTATGGCTACACCTTC CASSLYNRDFYGYTF
TRBJ2-5 TRBV6-6 . few TGTGCCAGCAGTTACTCGGTCAGTCAAGAGACCCAGTACTTC CASSYSVSQETQYF
TRBJ2-7 TRBV15 . . TGTGCCACCAGCAGAGATATAGGCGGAGGTTTTCTCCACGAGCAGTACTTC CATSRDIGGGFLHEQYF
TRBJ1-5 TRBV15 . few TGTGCCACCAGCAGAACAGAAAATCAGCCCCAGCATTTT CATSRTENQPQHF
TRBJ2-1 TRBV7-6 . . TGTGCCAGCAGCTTAGGGGCTAGGGGAGGCAATGAGCAGTTCTTC CASSLGARGGNEQFF
TRBJ2-1 TRBV4-1 TRBD1 few TGCGCCAGCAGCCAACTGAGGACAGGATACAATGAGCAGTTCTTC CASSQLRTGYNEQFF
TRBJ2-1 TRBV11-2 TRBD1 many TGTGCCAGCAGCCCCAACCCGGGACAGGGGATGGGCCTTTACAATGAGCAGTTCTTC CASSPNPGQGMGLYNEQFF
TRBJ2-1 TRBV6-5 TRBD1 . TGTGCCAGCAGTTACTCCAGGGGGACCTACAATGAGCAGTTCTTC CASSYSRGTYNEQFF
TRBJ1-3 TRBV5-1 . few TGCGCCAGCAGACAGGTCTCTGGAAACACCATATATTTT CASRQVSGNTIYF
TRBJ1-1 TRBV6-6 . . TGTGCCAGCAGTTATTTGGGGTCGAACACTGAAGCTTTCTTT CASSYLGSNTEAFF
TRBJ2-1 TRBV4-1 . . TGCGCCAGCAGCCCCCTTGAGGGGAGGTCTGGGGATGAGCAGTTCTTC CASSPLEGRSGDEQFF
TRBJ2-1 TRBV7-2 . . TGTGCCAGCAGCCCCCGGGACACCCGGTGGGATGAGCAGTTCTTC CASSPRDTRWDEQFF
TRBJ1-5 TRBV12-3/TRBV12-4 TRBD1 few TGTGCCAGCAGTTGGACAGGGGGCATTCATCAGCCCCAGCATTTT CASSWTGGIHQPQHF
TRBJ1-2 TRBV29-1 . . TGCAGCGTTGTCGGCACCCCCGACTATGGCTACACCTTC CSVVGTPDYGYTF
TRBJ1-5 TRBV3-1 . many TGTGCCAGCAGCCCTTATAGCAATCAGCCCCAGCATTTT CASSPYSNQPQHF
TRBJ2-5 TRBV7-8 TRBD1 . TGTGCCAGCAGCTTAGCCGGCAGGGGGCAAAAAGAGACCCAGTACTTC CASSLAGRGQKETQYF
TRBJ2-2 TRBV12-3/TRBV12-4 . few TGTGCCAGAAGTTTAACAACGAACACCGGGGAGCTGTTTTTT CARSLTTNTGELFF
TRBJ2-3 TRBV4-1 TRBD2 many TGCGCCAGCAGCCAAGAGATCACTAGCGGGGGAGGAGATACGCAGTATTTT CASSQEITSGGGDTQYF
TRBJ2-1 TRBV7-9 . . TGTGCCAGCAGCCTCCAGGTCTCCTACAATGAGCAGTTCTTC CASSLQVSYNEQFF
TRBJ2-3 TRBV4-3 . few TGCGCCAGCAGCCAAGATACGCGGGCAGATACGCAGTATTTT CASSQDTRADTQYF
TRBJ1-5 TRBV5-1 . few TGCGCCAGCAGCTTCTCCGGAAATCAGCCCCAGCATTTT CASSFSGNQPQHF
TRBJ1-1 TRBV4-1 . few TGCGCCAGCAGCCAAGGGTCCCGGGGGCAGAACACTGAAGCTTTCTTT CASSQGSRGQNTEAFF
TRBJ2-5 TRBV28 TRBD2 . TGTGCCAGCAGTCCCGAGGCGGGGGGGCAATGGGCCCAGTACTTC CASSPEAGGQWAQYF
TRBJ1-1 TRBV29-1 . few TGCAGCGTCGACAGGTTGAACACTGAAGCTTTCTTT CSVDRLNTEAFF
TRBJ2-2 TRBV7-6 . . TGTGCCAGCAGCTTAGGGGTAACCTCGGGCACCGGGGAGCTGTTTTTT CASSLGVTSGTGELFF
TRBJ2-5 TRBV29-1 TRBD2 . TGCAGCGTCGGTCTAGCGGACCGGGGGGAGACCCAGTACTTC CSVGLADRGETQYF
TRBJ2-3 TRBV7-2 . . TGTGCCAGCAGCCTGTCCTTTCTGCAGTATTTT CASSLSFLQYF
TRBJ2-7 TRBV9 . . TGTGCCAGCAGCGCGGGGGGCAGCGGAGAGTACGAGCAGTACTTC CASSAGGSGEYEQYF
TRBJ1-2 TRBV4-3 TRBD1 . TGCGCCAGCACCCCGACAGGGTGGGAGAGTGGCTACACCTTC CASTPTGWESGYTF
TRBJ2-7 TRBV6-6 TRBD1 . TGTGCCAGCAGCCCGACAGGGACCTACGAGCAGTACTTC CASSPTGTYEQYF
TRBJ1-4 TRBV6-5 . many TGTGCCAGCAGTAGGGGCCGGACAGTCCTTAATGAAAAACTGTTTTTT CASSRGRTVLNEKLFF
TRBJ2-3 TRBV6-5 . many TGCGCCAGCAGCTATTCAGGGGGCACAGATACGCAGTATTTT CASSYSGGTDTQYF
TRBJ2-3 TRBV5-1 . few TGCGCCAGCAGCTTGTCAGGTTTTGGGGATACGCAGTATTTT CASSLSGFGDTQYF
TRBJ2-1 TRBV6-1 . . TGTGCCAGCAGTGCCTTAGGGGTTAACAATGAGCAGTTCTTC CASSALGVNNEQFF